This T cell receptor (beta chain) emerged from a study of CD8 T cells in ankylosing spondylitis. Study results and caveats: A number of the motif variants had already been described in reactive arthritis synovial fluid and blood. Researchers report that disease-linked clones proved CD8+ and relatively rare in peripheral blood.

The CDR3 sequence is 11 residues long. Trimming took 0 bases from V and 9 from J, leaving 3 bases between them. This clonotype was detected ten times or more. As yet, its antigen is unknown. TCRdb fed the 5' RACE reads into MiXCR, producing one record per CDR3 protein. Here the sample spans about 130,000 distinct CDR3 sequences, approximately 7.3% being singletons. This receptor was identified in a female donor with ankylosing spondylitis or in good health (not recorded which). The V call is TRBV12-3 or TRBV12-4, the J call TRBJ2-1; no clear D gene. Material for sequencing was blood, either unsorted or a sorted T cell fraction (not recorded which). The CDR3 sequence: CASSLASEQFF. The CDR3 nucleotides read TGTGCCAGCAGTTTAGCCTCTGAGCAGTTCTTC.